The present T cell receptor beta chain was sequenced within a study of T cell clonotyping in hematopoietic cell transplantation (dated by TCRdb to the early 2020s). Describing the broader study: In the study, roughly 140 blood samples were gathered from some 32 consecutive transplant recipients and their related donors. Patients were recruited between September 2015 and early 2017 and followed until late 2020 or death. Broader findings and caveats from the paper: Recipient TCR diversity fell after transplant, with pathologically expanded clonotypes rising progressively from day 30 to day 180. Donor and pretransplant recipient Inverse Simpson Index values predicted broader posttransplant TCR repertoire diversity. Sample size was limited, and cells were not sorted, so CD4 and CD8 repertoire contributions could not be separated. Recipient repertoires showed only a small fraction of overlap with donor repertoires, and over 95% appeared de novo at the given depth.

To note about this clone: No cognate antigen has been identified for it. Base qualities are missing; no much larger clone stands one base away.

The germline V gene yields MNHNS for CDR1 and SASEGT for CDR2. At the junction V is shortened by 7 bases and J by 3 bases, with 13 bases in between. From the cysteine through the phenylalanine, the CDR3 covers 13 amino acids. Only the CDR3 region is kept as DNA, spanning 39 bases read in frame from base 1. The immunoSEQ assay, a bias-controlled multiplex PCR using V- and J-specific primers, was used to amplify TCR beta CDR3 regions from genomic DNA. A second PCR step added a proprietary barcode and Illumina adapter sequences to the CDR3 amplicons. An Illumina MiSeq instrument was used to sequence the CDR3 libraries. From the authors' description of their analysis: Export and quality control were handled in immunoSEQ Analyzer 3.0, while downstream analyses relied on R Bioconductor and Immunarch. Only productive rearrangements in the normalized downsampled data set went into calculating the repertoire metrics. Clonotypes larger than 5 templates in the normalized cohort were defined as pathologically expanded. The Inverse Simpson Index was used to measure repertoire diversity. The non-normalized data set was used for CMV-specificity analyses so that all clonotypes could be captured. TCRdb obtained this table from immuneACCESS and retained in-frame rearrangements with V and J assigned. These tables miss some clones; where compared with another copy, unresolved V genes account for less than half of the shortfall, and the remainder is unexplained. V, J and clone size were drawn from that table, and D and trimming were deduced from the DNA. The sample table holds under 45,000 clones, of which around nine tenths were seen once. The ten most abundant clones make up about 2% of the sample.

Related transplant donors provided blood samples for TCR beta sequencing. Nuclei Lysis Solution was used to extract genomic DNA from fresh or cryopreserved unfractionated peripheral blood mononuclear cells. The sequencing input was peripheral blood mononuclear cells. The chain was built from TRBV6-1 and TRBJ2-7, with the D call perhaps TRBD1 or TRBD2, each one matching 5 bases. The TCR comes from a woman aged 40 to 50 in good health. Some clones in this sample may be carry-over from other donors' samples. CDR3 sequence: CASKTGDHYEQYF. The bases are TGTGCCAGCAAAACCGGGGACCACTACGAGCAGTACTTC.